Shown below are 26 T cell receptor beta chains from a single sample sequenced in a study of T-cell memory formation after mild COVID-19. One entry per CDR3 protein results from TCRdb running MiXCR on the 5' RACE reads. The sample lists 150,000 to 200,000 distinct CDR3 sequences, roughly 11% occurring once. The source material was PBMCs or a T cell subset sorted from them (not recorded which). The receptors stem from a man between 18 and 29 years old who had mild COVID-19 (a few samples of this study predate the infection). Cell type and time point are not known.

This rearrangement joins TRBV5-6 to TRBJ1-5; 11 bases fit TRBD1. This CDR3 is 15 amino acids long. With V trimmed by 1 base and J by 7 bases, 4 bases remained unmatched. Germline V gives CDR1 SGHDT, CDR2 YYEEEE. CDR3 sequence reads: CASSLKGQGDQPQHF. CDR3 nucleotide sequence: TGTGCCAGCAGCTTGAAGGGACAGGGGGACCAGCCCCAGCATTTT.

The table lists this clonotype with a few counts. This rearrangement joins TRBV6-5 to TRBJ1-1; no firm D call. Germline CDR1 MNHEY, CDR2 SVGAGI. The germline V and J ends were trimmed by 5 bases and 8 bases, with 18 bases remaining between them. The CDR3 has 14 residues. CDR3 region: CASSRRVSNLEAFF. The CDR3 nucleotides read TGTGCCAGCAGTCGAAGGGTTTCGAACTTGGAAGCTTTCTTT.

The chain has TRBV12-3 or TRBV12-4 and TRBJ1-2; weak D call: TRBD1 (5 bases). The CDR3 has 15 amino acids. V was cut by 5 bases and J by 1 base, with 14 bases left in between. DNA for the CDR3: TGTGCCAGCAGTCGCCGGGACTCAATTAACTATGGCTACACCTTC. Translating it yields CASSRRDSINYGYTF.

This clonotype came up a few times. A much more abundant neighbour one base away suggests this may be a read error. The CDR3 coding sequence is TGCAGTGCTAGTACGTCCGGGGGCGCGGACACCATATATTTT. Encoded protein: CSASTSGGADTIYF. The V gene is TRBV20-1, the J gene TRBJ1-3, with a weak D call TRBD1 (6 bases). CDR3 length equals 14 residues. The V end was cut by 3 bases, the J end by 8 bases, with 17 bases between. The germline V gene encodes CDR1 DFQATT and CDR2 SNEGSKA (reference sequence).

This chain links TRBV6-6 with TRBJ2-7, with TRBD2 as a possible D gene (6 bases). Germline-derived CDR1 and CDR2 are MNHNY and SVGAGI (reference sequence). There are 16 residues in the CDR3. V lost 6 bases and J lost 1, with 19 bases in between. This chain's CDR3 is CASSTTTRGDSYEQYF. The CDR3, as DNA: TGTGCCAGCAGCACGACGACTCGCGGGGATTCCTACGAGCAGTACTTC.

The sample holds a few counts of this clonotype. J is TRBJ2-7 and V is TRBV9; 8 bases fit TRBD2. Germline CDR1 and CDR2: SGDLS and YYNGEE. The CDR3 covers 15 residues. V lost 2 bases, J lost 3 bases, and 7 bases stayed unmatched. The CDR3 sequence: CASSVGSGALYEQYF. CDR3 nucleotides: TGTGCCAGCAGCGTCGGTAGCGGGGCCCTCTACGAGCAGTACTTC. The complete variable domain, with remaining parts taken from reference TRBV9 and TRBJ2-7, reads DSGVTQTPKHLITATGQRVTLRCSPRSGDLSVYWYQQSLDQGLQFLIQYYNGEERAKGNILERFSAQQFPDLHSELNLSSLELGDSALYFCASSVGSGALYEQYFGPGTRLTVT.

The CDR3 nucleotides read TGTGCCAGCAGTTTCGCCCTTAAGGGGGCCGGGGAGCTGTTTTTT. The encoded protein is CASSFALKGAGELFF. The chain carries TRBV28 and TRBJ2-2; possible D gene TRBD1, 6 bases. This CDR3 contains 15 residues. The germline CDR1 and CDR2 sequences are MDHEN and SYDVKM. Trimming shortened V by 3 bases and J by 6 bases, and 14 bases separated the two germline ends.

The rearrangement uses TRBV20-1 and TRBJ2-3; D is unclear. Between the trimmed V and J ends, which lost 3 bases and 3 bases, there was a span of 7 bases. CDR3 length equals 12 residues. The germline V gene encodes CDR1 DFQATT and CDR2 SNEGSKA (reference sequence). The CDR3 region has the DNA TGCAGTGCTAGTCGTCGGACAGATACGCAGTATTTT. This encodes CSASRRTDTQYF.

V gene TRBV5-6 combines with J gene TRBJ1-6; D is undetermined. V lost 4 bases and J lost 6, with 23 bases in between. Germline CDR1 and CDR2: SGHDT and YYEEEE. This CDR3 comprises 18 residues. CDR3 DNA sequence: TGTGCCAGCAGCCGGGTGGGAAGCGGCGTTTTGGGTAATTCACCCCTCCACTTT. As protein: CASSRVGSGVLGNSPLHF.

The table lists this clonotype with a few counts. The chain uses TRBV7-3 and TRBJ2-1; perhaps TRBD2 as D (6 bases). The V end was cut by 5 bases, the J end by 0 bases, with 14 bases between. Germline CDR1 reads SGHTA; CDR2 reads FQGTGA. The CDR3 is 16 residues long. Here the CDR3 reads CASSPTAGSSYNEQFF. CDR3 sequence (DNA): TGTGCCAGCAGCCCTACGGCGGGGAGCTCCTACAATGAGCAGTTCTTC.

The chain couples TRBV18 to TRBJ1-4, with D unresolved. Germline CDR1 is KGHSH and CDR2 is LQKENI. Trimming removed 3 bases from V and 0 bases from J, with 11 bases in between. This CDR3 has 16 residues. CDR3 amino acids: CASSPYGRATNEKLFF. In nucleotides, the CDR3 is TGTGCCAGCTCACCCTACGGACGGGCAACTAATGAAAAACTGTTTTTT.

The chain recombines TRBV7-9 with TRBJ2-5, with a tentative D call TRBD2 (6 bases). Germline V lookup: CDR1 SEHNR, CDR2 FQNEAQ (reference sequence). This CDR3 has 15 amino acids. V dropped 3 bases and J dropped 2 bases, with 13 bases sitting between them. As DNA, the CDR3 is TGTGCCAGCAGCTTCACCCGGAGCGGGCAAGAGACCCAGTACTTC. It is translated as CASSFTRSGQETQYF.

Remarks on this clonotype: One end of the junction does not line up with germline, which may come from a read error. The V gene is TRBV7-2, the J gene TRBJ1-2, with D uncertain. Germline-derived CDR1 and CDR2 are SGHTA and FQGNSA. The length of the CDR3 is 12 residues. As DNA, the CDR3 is TGTGACAGCAGCTTAGATAGTGGTGGCTACACCTTC. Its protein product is CDSSLDSGGYTF.

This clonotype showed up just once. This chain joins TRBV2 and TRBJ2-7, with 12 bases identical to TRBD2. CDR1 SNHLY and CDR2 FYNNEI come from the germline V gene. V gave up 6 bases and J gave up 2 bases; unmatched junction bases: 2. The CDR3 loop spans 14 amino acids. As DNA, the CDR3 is TGTGCCAGCAGGGCTAGCGGGGGGGCCTACGAGCAGTACTTC. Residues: CASRASGGAYEQYF.

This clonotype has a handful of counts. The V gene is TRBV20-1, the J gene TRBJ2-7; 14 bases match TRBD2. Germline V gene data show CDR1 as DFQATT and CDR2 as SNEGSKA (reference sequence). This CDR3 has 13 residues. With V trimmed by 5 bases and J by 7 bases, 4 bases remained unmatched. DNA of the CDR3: TGCAGTGCTCCGGGACTAGCGGGGGTTGAGCAGTACTTC. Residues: CSAPGLAGVEQYF.

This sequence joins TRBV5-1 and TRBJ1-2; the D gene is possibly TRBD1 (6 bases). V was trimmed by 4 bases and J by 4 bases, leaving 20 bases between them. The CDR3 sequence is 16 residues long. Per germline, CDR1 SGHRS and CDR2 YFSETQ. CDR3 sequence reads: CASSQNTGRFVYGYTF. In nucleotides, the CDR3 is TGCGCCAGCAGCCAAAATACAGGGCGCTTCGTCTATGGCTACACCTTC.

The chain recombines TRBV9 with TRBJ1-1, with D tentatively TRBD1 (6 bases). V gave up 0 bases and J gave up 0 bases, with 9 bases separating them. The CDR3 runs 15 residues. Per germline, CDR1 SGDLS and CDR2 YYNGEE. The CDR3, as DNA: TGTGCCAGCAGCGTAGGTGACAGGATGAACACTGAAGCTTTCTTT. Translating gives CASSVGDRMNTEAFF.

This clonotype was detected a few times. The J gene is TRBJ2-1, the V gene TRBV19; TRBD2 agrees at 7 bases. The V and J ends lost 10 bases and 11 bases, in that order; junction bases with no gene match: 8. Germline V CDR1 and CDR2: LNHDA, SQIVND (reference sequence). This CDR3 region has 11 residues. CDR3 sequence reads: CATGEGRKQFF. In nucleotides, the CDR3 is TGTGCCACCGGGGAGGGACGCAAGCAGTTCTTC. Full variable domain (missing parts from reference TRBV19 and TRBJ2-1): DGGITQSPKYLFRKEGQNVTLSCEQNLNHDAMYWYRQDPGQGLRLIYYSQIVNDFQKGDIAEGYSVSREKKESFPLTVTSAQKNPTAFYLCATGEGRKQFFGPGTRLTVL.

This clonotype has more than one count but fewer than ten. The CDR3 loop reads CASSLEASYTF. For the CDR3, the DNA is TGTGCCAGCAGCTTAGAGGCTAGCTACACCTTC. The V call is TRBV7-2, the J call TRBJ1-2; D gene uncertain. The CDR3 is 11 residues long. The germline V gene has CDR1 SGHTA and CDR2 FQGNSA. Trimming shortened V by 1 base and J by 9 bases, and 6 bases separated the two germline ends. The variable domain in full, with the rest retrieved from reference TRBV7-2 and TRBJ1-2, is GAGVSQSPSNKVTEKGKDVELRCDPISGHTALYWYRQSLGQGLEFLIYFQGNSAPDKSGLPSDRFSAERTGGSVSTLTIQRTQQEDSAVYLCASSLEASYTFGSGTRLTVV.

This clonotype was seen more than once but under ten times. The CDR3 DNA is TGTGCCAGCAGTTCGGGGTTCCTCTACGAGCAGTACGTC. It yields the protein CASSSGFLYEQYV. J is TRBJ2-7 and V is TRBV28; perhaps TRBD2 as D (5 bases). Germline V lookup: CDR1 MDHEN, CDR2 SYDVKM. The CDR3 sequence is 13 residues long. V lost 4 bases to trimming and J lost 3 bases, with 10 bases between them.

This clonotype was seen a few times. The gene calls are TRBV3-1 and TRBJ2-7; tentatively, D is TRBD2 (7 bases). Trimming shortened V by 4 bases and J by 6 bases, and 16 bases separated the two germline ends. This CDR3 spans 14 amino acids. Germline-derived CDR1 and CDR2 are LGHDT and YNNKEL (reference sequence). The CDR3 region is CASSPRGAQGEQYV. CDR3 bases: TGTGCCAGCAGCCCACGGGGGGCTCAAGGCGAGCAGTACGTC.

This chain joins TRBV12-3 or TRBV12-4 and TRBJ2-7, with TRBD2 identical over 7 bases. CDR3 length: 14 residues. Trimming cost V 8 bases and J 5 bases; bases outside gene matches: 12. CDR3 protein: CASGSSGGLHEQYF. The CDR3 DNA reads TGTGCCAGCGGCTCATCGGGGGGTCTGCACGAGCAGTACTTC.

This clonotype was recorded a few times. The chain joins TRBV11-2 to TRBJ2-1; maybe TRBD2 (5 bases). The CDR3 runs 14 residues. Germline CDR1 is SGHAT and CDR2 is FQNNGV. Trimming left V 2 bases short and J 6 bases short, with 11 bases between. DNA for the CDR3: TGTGCCAGCAGCTTATTGGCGACTACCAATGAGCAGTTCTTC. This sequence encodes CASSLLATTNEQFF. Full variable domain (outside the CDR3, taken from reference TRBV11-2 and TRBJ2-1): EAGVAQSPRYKIIEKRQSVAFWCNPISGHATLYWYQQILGQGPKLLIQFQNNGVVDDSQLPKDRFSAERLKGVDSTLKIQPAKLEDSAVYLCASSLLATTNEQFFGPGTRLTVL.

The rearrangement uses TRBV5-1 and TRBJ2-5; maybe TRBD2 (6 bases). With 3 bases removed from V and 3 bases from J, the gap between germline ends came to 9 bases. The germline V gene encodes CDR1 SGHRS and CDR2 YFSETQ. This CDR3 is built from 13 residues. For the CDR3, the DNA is TGCGCCAGCAGCTCCGGGAGCGAAGAGACCCAGTACTTC. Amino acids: CASSSGSEETQYF.

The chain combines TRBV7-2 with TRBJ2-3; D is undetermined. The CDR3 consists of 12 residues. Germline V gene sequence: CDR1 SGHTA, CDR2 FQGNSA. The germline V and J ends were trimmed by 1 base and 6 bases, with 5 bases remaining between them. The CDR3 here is CASSLVEDTQYF. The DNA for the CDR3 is TGTGCCAGCAGCTTAGTTGAGGATACGCAGTATTTT.

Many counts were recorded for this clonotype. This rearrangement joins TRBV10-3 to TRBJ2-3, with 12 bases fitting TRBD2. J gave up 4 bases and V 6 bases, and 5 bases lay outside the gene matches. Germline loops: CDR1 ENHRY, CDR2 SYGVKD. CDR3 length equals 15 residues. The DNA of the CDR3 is TGTGCCATCAGCCGACTAGCGGGGGATTCAGATACGCAGTATTTT. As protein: CAISRLAGDSDTQYF.